The next 10 T cell receptor beta chains were all read from a single sample in a study of blood T cell repertoires in COVID-19. TCRdb's copy holds only in-frame clones and misses some; the assay was immunoSEQ multiplex PCR. The table records some 200,000 clones, 84% of them present only once. The sequencing sample was made of peripheral blood. The receptors originated from a woman aged 40 to 49 who had recovered from COVID-19.

This clone was observed a single time. In DNA form, the CDR3 reads TGTGCCAGCAGCGTAGCTTCGGGGAATTTATTTAGCACAGATACGCAGTATTTT. This codes for CASSVASGNLFSTDTQYF. V gene TRBV9 combines with J gene TRBJ2-3, with TRBD2 as a possible D gene (5 bases). This CDR3 comprises 18 residues. CDR1 and CDR2 (germline): SGDLS, YYNGEE. V lost 0 bases, J lost 0 bases, and 17 bases lay in between. Full variable domain (rest looked up from reference TRBV9 and TRBJ2-3): DSGVTQTPKHLITATGQRVTLRCSPRSGDLSVYWYQQSLDQGLQFLIQYYNGEERAKGNILERFSAQQFPDLHSELNLSSLELGDSALYFCASSVASGNLFSTDTQYFGPGTRLTVL.

The CDR3 loop reads CASSLYGVFSEKLFF. In DNA, the CDR3 is TGCGCCAGCAGCCTTTACGGGGTTTTTAGTGAAAAACTGTTTTTT. V usage is TRBV5-1 and J usage is TRBJ1-4; D is ambiguous. Germline V gene sequence: CDR1 SGHRS, CDR2 YFSETQ. This CDR3 is built from 15 residues. V was trimmed by 4 bases and J by 7 bases, leaving 17 bases between them. Full variable domain (rest looked up from reference TRBV5-1 and TRBJ1-4): KAGVTQTPRYLIKTRGQQVTLSCSPISGHRSVSWYQQTPGQGLQFLFEYFSETQRNKGNFPGRFSGRQFSNSRSEMNVSTLELGDSALYLCASSLYGVFSEKLFFGSGTQLSVL.

The table lists this clone with a count of one. The rearrangement links TRBV18 to TRBJ1-3; D not resolved. Germline V gene lookup returns CDR1 KGHSH and CDR2 LQKENI. This CDR3 contains 15 residues. Trimming took 1 base from V and 4 from J, leaving 11 bases between them. CDR3 region: CASSPRNSPGNTIYF. DNA of the CDR3: TGTGCCAGCTCACCACGAAACAGCCCGGGAAACACCATATATTTT.

The CDR3 bases are TGTGCCAGCTCGACTTCGGGAGGTAAATACGAGCAGTACTTC. It translates to CASSTSGGKYEQYF. The V call is TRBV13, the J call TRBJ2-7, with 7 bases that match TRBD2. J lost 4 bases, V lost 8 bases, and 11 bases had no gene match. This CDR3 comprises 14 residues. Germline-derived CDR1 and CDR2 are PRHDT and FYEKMQ (reference sequence).

V usage is TRBV12-5 and J usage is TRBJ1-1; D is uncertain. CDR1 LGHNT and CDR2 FRNRAP come from the germline V gene. The CDR3 has 13 residues. V was trimmed by 2 bases and J by 9 bases, leaving 13 bases between them. The CDR3 nucleotides read TGTGCTAGTGGTTTGCTGACCGGAGGGCAAGCTTTCTTT. Its protein product is CASGLLTGGQAFF.

The chain is built from TRBV4-1 and TRBJ1-3; possible D gene TRBD1, 5 bases. CDR3 length: 15 amino acids. Per the germline V gene, CDR1 is MGHRA and CDR2 is YSYEKL. The V and J ends lost 0 bases and 4 bases respectively, with 10 bases between them. The CDR3 loop is CASSQDQGTGNTIYF. CDR3 DNA sequence: TGCGCCAGCAGCCAAGATCAGGGTACAGGAAACACCATATATTTT.

This rearrangement joins TRBV6-5 to TRBJ2-7; a possible D gene is TRBD1 (6 bases). The CDR3 runs to 14 residues. Germline V lookup: CDR1 MNHEY, CDR2 SVGAGI. Trimming took off 0 bases at V and 4 bases at J, with 10 bases between the two ends. The CDR3 sequence is CASSYSLQGYEQYF. The CDR3 DNA follows: TGTGCCAGCAGTTACTCGTTACAGGGTTACGAGCAGTACTTC.

This sequence joins TRBV18 and TRBJ2-7; 10 bases align to TRBD2. Per germline, CDR1 KGHSH and CDR2 LQKENI. The CDR3 sequence is 14 residues long. With V trimmed by 6 bases and J by 7 bases, 9 bases remained unmatched. CDR3 bases: TGTGCCAGCTCGCAGGAATCTAGCGGGGGAGAGCAGTACTTC. This encodes CASSQESSGGEQYF.

The V and J genes are TRBV6-5 and TRBJ1-2; unclear D gene. V was cut by 0 bases and J by 8 bases, with 19 bases left in between. Germline V lookup: CDR1 MNHEY, CDR2 SVGAGI. The CDR3 length is 16 residues. CDR3 coding DNA: TGTGCCAGCAGTTACTCGAAATATGCACTACTACGAGGCTACACCTTC. The encoded protein is CASSYSKYALLRGYTF.

Remarks on this clone: The sample has other DNA sequences that encode this CDR3 too. The rearrangement uses TRBV18 and TRBJ1-1; D is unresolved. Germline V lookup: CDR1 KGHSH, CDR2 LQKENI. The CDR3 has 12 residues. Trimming removed 6 bases from V and 3 bases from J, with 8 bases in between. The chain's CDR3 is CASSPSDTEAFF. For the CDR3, the DNA is TGTGCCAGCTCCCCCTCTGACACTGAAGCTTTCTTT.